This record covers a single TCR beta chain. The entry originates in a study of technical replicates of blood from a handful of donors. The length of the CDR3 is 16 residues. The germline V gene encodes CDR1 MGHRA and CDR2 YSYEKL. The J segment lost 1 base and the V segment lost 4 bases, leaving 4 bases of the junction unmatched. TCRdb keeps only in-frame clones here, not all; method: immunoSEQ multiplex PCR. The data hold tens of thousands of clones, with 95% observed a single time. Sequencing used T cells isolated from PBMCs. J is TRBJ2-1 and V is TRBV4-1; 10 nucleotides align to TRBD1. The TCR comes from a human donor in good health. The CDR3 here is CASSLRQGASYNEQFF. The CDR3 DNA is TGCGCCAGCAGCCTCAGACAGGGGGCGTCCTACAATGAGCAGTTCTTC.